A single sample gave rise to the 18 T cell receptor beta chains below, sequenced in a study of blood T cell repertoires in COVID-19. The protocol was immunoSEQ multiplex PCR, while the TCRdb copy is restricted to in-frame clones and leaves out a portion. Among about 260,000 clones listed, about nine tenths were seen once. The material sequenced was peripheral blood. The receptors stem from a woman in her 30s with COVID-19, enrolled during active disease.

The rearrangement uses TRBV7-6 and TRBJ2-3; D not resolved. The CDR3 is 15 amino acids. Germline CDR1 is SGHVS and CDR2 is FNYEAQ. V gave up 1 base and J gave up 2 bases, with 10 bases separating them. The CDR3 DNA follows: TGTGCCAGCAGCTTAGTTTCGGTGATCACAGATACGCAGTATTTT. Amino acids: CASSLVSVITDTQYF.

J is TRBJ2-7 and V is TRBV27, with 7 bases lining up with TRBD2. The CDR3 is made up of 16 amino acids. Germline CDR1 is MNHEY and CDR2 is SMNVEV (reference sequence). The V gene end was trimmed by 3 bases and the J gene end by 3 bases; junction bases not matched to a gene: 11. In DNA, the CDR3 is TGTGCCAGCAGTTTCGGGGGGACGGCGCCAGTCTACGAGCAGTACTTC. Protein sequence: CASSFGGTAPVYEQYF.

The rearrangement links TRBV30 to TRBJ2-3; TRBD2 aligns across 14 bases. From germline, CDR1 is GTSNPN and CDR2 SVGIG (reference sequence). J was trimmed by 4 bases and V by 7 bases; bases with no gene match: 1. The CDR3 loop spans 13 amino acids. The CDR3 protein is CASGLAGADTQYF. The CDR3 DNA follows: TGTGCCTCGGGACTAGCGGGAGCAGATACGCAGTATTTT.

The genes are TRBV30 and TRBJ1-5; D is unclear. Germline CDR1 GTSNPN, CDR2 SVGIG (reference sequence). The CDR3 loop spans 13 amino acids. Trimming removed 1 base from V and 0 bases from J, with 4 bases in between. CDR3 sequence reads: CAWSANSNQPQHF. The DNA for the CDR3 is TGTGCCTGGAGTGCTAATAGCAATCAGCCCCAGCATTTT.

The V call is TRBV19, the J call TRBJ2-1; 7 bases match TRBD1. The CDR3 length is 13 residues. Germline trimming cut 11 bases from V and 9 bases from J; bases unmatched to any gene: 13. Germline values: CDR1 LNHDA, CDR2 SQIVND (reference sequence). CDR3 in amino acids: CAGSEGAGAEQFF. In DNA form, the CDR3 reads TGTGCCGGGTCTGAGGGGGCAGGGGCTGAGCAGTTCTTC.

The chain carries TRBV9 and TRBJ2-3; D remains ambiguous. The CDR3 is made up of 14 amino acids. Germline V gives CDR1 SGDLS, CDR2 YYNGEE. V lost 4 bases and J 3 bases, leaving 12 bases between the germline ends. This chain's CDR3 is CASSPLTVTDTQYF. The CDR3 nucleotides are TGTGCCAGCAGCCCCCTAACAGTTACAGATACGCAGTATTTT.

The chain uses TRBV2 and TRBJ2-7; D perhaps matches TRBD2 (6 bases). This CDR3 has 15 residues. The V end was cut by 6 bases, the J end by 2 bases, with 17 bases between. Germline V gene lookup returns CDR1 SNHLY and CDR2 FYNNEI. The CDR3 bases are TGTGCCAGCAGGGTCCACGGGAGAACCCCCTACGAGCAGTACTTC. It translates to CASRVHGRTPYEQYF.

The V and J genes are TRBV2 and TRBJ2-1; D unclear. Trimming removed 7 bases from V and 7 bases from J, with 14 bases in between. The CDR3 totals 13 residues. Germline V gives CDR1 SNHLY, CDR2 FYNNEI. This CDR3 is CASTPHEQNEQFF. For the CDR3, the DNA is TGTGCCAGCACCCCACATGAACAGAATGAGCAGTTCTTC.

About this clone itself: The sample carries other DNA sequences with the same CDR3. V is TRBV18 and J is TRBJ1-1; D not certain. This CDR3 has 13 amino acids. In germline, CDR1 is KGHSH, CDR2 LQKENI. The ends were cut back, 3 bases at V and 1 base at J, with 6 bases in the middle. The CDR3 DNA sequence: TGTGCCAGCTCACCCGGCGGGAACACTGAAGCTTTCTTT. Amino acid sequence: CASSPGGNTEAFF. The full variable domain, completed using reference TRBV18 and TRBJ1-1, is NAGVMQNPRHLVRRRGQEARLRCSPMKGHSHVYWYRQLPEEGLKFMVYLQKENIIDESGMPKERFSAEFPKEGPSILRIQQVVRGDSAAYFCASSPGGNTEAFFGQGTRLTVV.

This clone has a count of ten or more. The sample has other DNA sequences that encode this CDR3 too. The V call is TRBV5-4, the J call TRBJ2-7; D is possibly TRBD1 (7 bases). Germline CDR1 is SGHNT and CDR2 is YYREEE (reference sequence). This CDR3 comprises 13 residues. V lost 3 bases to trimming and J lost 5 bases, with 12 bases between them. The CDR3 here is CASSSQGRNEQYF. The DNA of the CDR3 is TGTGCCAGCAGCTCACAGGGGAGGAACGAGCAGTACTTC.

The J gene is TRBJ1-2, the V gene TRBV19; D unresolved. The germline V gene encodes CDR1 LNHDA and CDR2 SQIVND (reference sequence). CDR3 length: 12 residues. Trimming stripped 6 bases from V and 7 bases from J, with 12 bases between. For the CDR3, the DNA is TGTGCCAGTAGCCCCGGTGCGGGTGGCTACACCTTC. Its protein is CASSPGAGGYTF. The full variable domain, rest sourced from reference TRBV19 and TRBJ1-2, is DGGITQSPKYLFRKEGQNVTLSCEQNLNHDAMYWYRQDPGQGLRLIYYSQIVNDFQKGDIAEGYSVSREKKESFPLTVTSAQKNPTAFYLCASSPGAGGYTFGSGTRLTVV.

CDR3 sequence (DNA): TGTGCCAGCAGCGGCGCAGGGGTCGGTTTCAACGAGCAGTACTTC. Its translation: CASSGAGVGFNEQYF. V usage is TRBV7-9 and J usage is TRBJ2-7; maybe TRBD1 (6 bases). V was clipped by 5 bases and J by 5 bases, with 19 bases between them. The CDR3 spans 15 residues. Germline V gene lookup returns CDR1 SEHNR and CDR2 FQNEAQ (reference sequence).

The gene calls are TRBV30 and TRBJ1-6; a weak D match, TRBD1 (5 bases). V lost 5 bases and J 10 bases, leaving 15 bases between the germline ends. The CDR3 spans 13 residues. The V gene's germline CDR1 is GTSNPN and CDR2 SVGIG (reference sequence). CDR3 sequence: CAWEGQGNSPLHF. Written as DNA, the CDR3 is TGTGCCTGGGAGGGCCAGGGAAACTCACCCCTCCACTTT.

This sequence joins TRBV7-2 and TRBJ2-5, with 7 nucleotides matching TRBD2. Germline V gene sequence: CDR1 SGHTA, CDR2 FQGNSA. V gave up 6 bases and J gave up 5 bases; unmatched junction bases: 18. The CDR3 has 17 amino acids. The CDR3 region is CASSLRLSGRARETQYF. In DNA form, the CDR3 reads TGTGCCAGCAGTCTCCGGTTGAGTGGGAGGGCCAGGGAGACCCAGTACTTC. Variable domain in full (rest from reference TRBV7-2 and TRBJ2-5): GAGVSQSPSNKVTEKGKDVELRCDPISGHTALYWYRQSLGQGLEFLIYFQGNSAPDKSGLPSDRFSAERTGGSVSTLTIQRTQQEDSAVYLCASSLRLSGRARETQYFGPGTRLLVL.

The chain joins TRBV10-3 to TRBJ2-5; TRBD1 matches at 11 bases. The CDR3 length is 14 residues. The junction had 9 bases not matched to a gene; V was cut back by 10 bases and J by 5 bases. Germline V gene lookup returns CDR1 ENHRY and CDR2 SYGVKD. DNA of the CDR3: TGTGCCAGCAGAGGGACAGGGGGAGGGGAGACCCAGTACTTC. Residues: CASRGTGGGETQYF.

The chain couples TRBV4-2 to TRBJ2-7; TRBD1 agrees at 10 bases. Germline values: CDR1 LGHNA, CDR2 YNFKEQ. The CDR3 sequence is 16 residues long. The ends lost 4 bases at V and 4 bases at J; junction bases unmatched: 10. The CDR3 region is CASSPPGTGDPYEQYF. CDR3 sequence (DNA): TGTGCCAGCAGCCCCCCTGGGACAGGGGACCCTTACGAGCAGTACTTC.

The rearrangement links TRBV3-1 (or the pseudogene TRBV3-2) to TRBJ2-1, with 10 bases aligning to TRBD2. This CDR3 is built from 16 residues. The germline gives CDR1 LGHDT, CDR2 YNNKEL (reference sequence). The J segment lost 8 bases and the V segment lost 1 base, leaving 8 bases of the junction unmatched. The CDR3 loop is CASSQGRGSGRDEQFF. CDR3 in DNA: TGTGCCAGCAGCCAAGGCCGAGGGAGCGGGAGGGATGAGCAGTTCTTC.

This rearrangement joins TRBV7-9 to TRBJ2-4; 10 bases line up with TRBD2. The CDR3 has 17 residues. Per the germline V gene, CDR1 is SEHNR and CDR2 is FQNEAQ (reference sequence). Trimming removed 5 bases from V and 6 bases from J; junction bases left unmatched: 13. This chain's CDR3 is CASSHNSGRPSSNIQYF. CDR3 bases: TGTGCCAGCAGCCACAATAGCGGGAGGCCCTCTTCAAACATTCAGTACTTC.